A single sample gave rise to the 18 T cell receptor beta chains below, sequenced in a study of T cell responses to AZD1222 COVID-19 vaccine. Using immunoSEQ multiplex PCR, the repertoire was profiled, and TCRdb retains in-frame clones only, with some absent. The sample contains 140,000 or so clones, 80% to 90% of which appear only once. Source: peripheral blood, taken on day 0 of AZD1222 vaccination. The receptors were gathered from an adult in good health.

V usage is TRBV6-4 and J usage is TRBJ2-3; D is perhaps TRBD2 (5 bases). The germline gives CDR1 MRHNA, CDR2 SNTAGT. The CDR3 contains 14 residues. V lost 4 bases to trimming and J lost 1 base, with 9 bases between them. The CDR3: CASSAEDGTDTQYF. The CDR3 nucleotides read TGTGCCAGCAGTGCGGAGGATGGCACAGATACGCAGTATTTT.

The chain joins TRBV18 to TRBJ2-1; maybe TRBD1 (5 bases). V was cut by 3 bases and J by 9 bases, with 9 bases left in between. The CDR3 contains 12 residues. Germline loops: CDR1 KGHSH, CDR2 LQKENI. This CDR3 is CASSPLQGEQFF. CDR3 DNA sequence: TGTGCCAGCTCACCCCTCCAGGGTGAGCAGTTCTTC. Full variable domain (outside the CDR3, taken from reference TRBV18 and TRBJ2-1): NAGVMQNPRHLVRRRGQEARLRCSPMKGHSHVYWYRQLPEEGLKFMVYLQKENIIDESGMPKERFSAEFPKEGPSILRIQQVVRGDSAAYFCASSPLQGEQFFGPGTRLTVL.

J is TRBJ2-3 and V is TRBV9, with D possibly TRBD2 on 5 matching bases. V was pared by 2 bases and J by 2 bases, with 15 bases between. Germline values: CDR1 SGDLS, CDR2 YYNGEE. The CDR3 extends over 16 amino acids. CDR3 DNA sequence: TGTGCCAGCAGCGTCTTTGAGGGATTACACACAGATACGCAGTATTTT. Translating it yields CASSVFEGLHTDTQYF. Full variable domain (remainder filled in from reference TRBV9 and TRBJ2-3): DSGVTQTPKHLITATGQRVTLRCSPRSGDLSVYWYQQSLDQGLQFLIQYYNGEERAKGNILERFSAQQFPDLHSELNLSSLELGDSALYFCASSVFEGLHTDTQYFGPGTRLTVL.

The CDR3 nucleotides read TGTGCCAGCAGCTTGAGGGTTGGCGGGGAGCTGTTTTTT. It is translated as CASSLRVGGELFF. The chain combines TRBV7-8 with TRBJ2-2; possibly TRBD2 for D (5 bases). The germline gives CDR1 SGHVS, CDR2 FQNEAQ. The CDR3 spans 13 residues. V was pared by 3 bases and J by 7 bases, with 9 bases between.

CDR3 sequence: CASSPRDRATEAFF. CDR3 in DNA: TGTGCCAGTAGTCCACGGGACAGGGCAACTGAAGCTTTCTTT. The chain carries TRBV19 and TRBJ1-1; TRBD1 aligns across 9 bases. The germline CDR1 and CDR2 sequences are LNHDA and SQIVND (reference sequence). The ends lost 5 bases at V and 5 bases at J; junction bases unmatched: 6. The CDR3 is made up of 14 amino acids.

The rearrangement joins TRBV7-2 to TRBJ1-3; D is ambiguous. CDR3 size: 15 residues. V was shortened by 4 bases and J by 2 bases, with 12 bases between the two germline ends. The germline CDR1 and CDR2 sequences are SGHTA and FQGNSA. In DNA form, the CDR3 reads TGTGCCAGCAGCTATTTTCGATCAACTGGAAACACCATATATTTT. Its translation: CASSYFRSTGNTIYF.

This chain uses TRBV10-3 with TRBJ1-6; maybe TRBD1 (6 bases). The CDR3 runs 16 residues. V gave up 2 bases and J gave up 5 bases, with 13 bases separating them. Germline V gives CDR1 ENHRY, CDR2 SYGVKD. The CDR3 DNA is TGTGCCATCAGTGAGGAGGTGGGACATAATAATTCACCCCTCCACTTT. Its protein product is CAISEEVGHNNSPLHF.

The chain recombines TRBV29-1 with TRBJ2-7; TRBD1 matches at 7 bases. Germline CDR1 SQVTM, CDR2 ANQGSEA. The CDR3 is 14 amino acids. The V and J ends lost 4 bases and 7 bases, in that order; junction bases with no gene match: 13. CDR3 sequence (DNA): TGCAGCGTTGTCTCGCAGGGGGAATCGGGGGAGCAGTACTTC. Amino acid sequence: CSVVSQGESGEQYF.

The CDR3 protein is CASSESRDRHFKNYGYTF. DNA for the CDR3: TGCGCCAGCAGTGAGAGTCGGGACAGGCATTTCAAGAACTATGGCTACACCTTC. The chain has TRBV10-1 and TRBJ1-2; 8 nucleotides agree with TRBD1. Trimming cost V 2 bases and J 2 bases; bases outside gene matches: 13. This CDR3 has 18 residues. Germline V CDR1 and CDR2: WNHNN, SYGVQD (reference sequence).

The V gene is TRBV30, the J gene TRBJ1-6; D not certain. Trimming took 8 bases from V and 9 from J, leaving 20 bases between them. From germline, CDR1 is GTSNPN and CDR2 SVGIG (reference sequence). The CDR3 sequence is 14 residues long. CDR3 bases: TGTGCCGGAACCCAATCAGGTTTCGGTTCACCCCTCCACTTT. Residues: CAGTQSGFGSPLHF.

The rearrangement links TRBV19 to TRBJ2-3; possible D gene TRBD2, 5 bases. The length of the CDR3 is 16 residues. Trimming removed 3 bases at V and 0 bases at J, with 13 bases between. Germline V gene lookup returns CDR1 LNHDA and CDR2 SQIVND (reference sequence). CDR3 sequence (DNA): TGTGCCAGTAGTATCATGCCAGCGGCTAGCACAGATACGCAGTATTTT. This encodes CASSIMPAASTDTQYF. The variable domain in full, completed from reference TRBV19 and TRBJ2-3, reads DGGITQSPKYLFRKEGQNVTLSCEQNLNHDAMYWYRQDPGQGLRLIYYSQIVNDFQKGDIAEGYSVSREKKESFPLTVTSAQKNPTAFYLCASSIMPAASTDTQYFGPGTRLTVL.

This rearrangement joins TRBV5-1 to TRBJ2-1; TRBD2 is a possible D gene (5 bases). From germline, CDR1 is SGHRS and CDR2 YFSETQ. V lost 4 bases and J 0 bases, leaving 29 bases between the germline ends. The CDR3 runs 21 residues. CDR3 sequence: CASSLSPQRPALPASYNEQFF. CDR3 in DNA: TGCGCCAGCAGCCTATCCCCTCAGCGGCCGGCACTACCAGCCTCCTACAATGAGCAGTTCTTC.

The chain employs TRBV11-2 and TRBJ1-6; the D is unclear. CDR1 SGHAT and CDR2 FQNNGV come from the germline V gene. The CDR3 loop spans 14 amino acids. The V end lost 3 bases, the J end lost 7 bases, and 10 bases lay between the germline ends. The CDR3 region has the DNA TGTGCCAGCAGCTTTCCGGATGGAAATTCACCCCTCCACTTT. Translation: CASSFPDGNSPLHF.

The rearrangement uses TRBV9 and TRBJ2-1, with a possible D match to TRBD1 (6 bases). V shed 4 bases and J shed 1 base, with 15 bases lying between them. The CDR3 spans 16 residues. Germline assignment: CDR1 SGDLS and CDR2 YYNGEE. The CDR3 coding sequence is TGTGCCAGCAGCTCCCATGGGGGCTCATCCTACAATGAGCAGTTCTTC. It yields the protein CASSSHGGSSYNEQFF. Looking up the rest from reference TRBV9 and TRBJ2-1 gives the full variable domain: DSGVTQTPKHLITATGQRVTLRCSPRSGDLSVYWYQQSLDQGLQFLIQYYNGEERAKGNILERFSAQQFPDLHSELNLSSLELGDSALYFCASSSHGGSSYNEQFFGPGTRLTVL.

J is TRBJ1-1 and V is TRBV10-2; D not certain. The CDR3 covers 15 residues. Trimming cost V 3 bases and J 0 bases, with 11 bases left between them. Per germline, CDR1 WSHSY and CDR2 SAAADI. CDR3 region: CASSDTVAMNTEAFF. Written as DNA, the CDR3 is TGCGCCAGCAGTGATACAGTAGCTATGAACACTGAAGCTTTCTTT.

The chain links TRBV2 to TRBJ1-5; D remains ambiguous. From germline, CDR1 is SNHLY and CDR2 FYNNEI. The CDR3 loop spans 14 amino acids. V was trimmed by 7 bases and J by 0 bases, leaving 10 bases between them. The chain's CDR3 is CASTTWASNQPQHF. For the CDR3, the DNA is TGTGCCAGCACGACGTGGGCTAGCAATCAGCCCCAGCATTTT. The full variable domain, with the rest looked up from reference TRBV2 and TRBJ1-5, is EPEVTQTPSHQVTQMGQEVILRCVPISNHLYFYWYRQILGQKVEFLVSFYNNEISEKSEIFDDQFSVERPDGSNFTLKIRSTKLEDSAMYFCASTTWASNQPQHFGDGTRLSIL.

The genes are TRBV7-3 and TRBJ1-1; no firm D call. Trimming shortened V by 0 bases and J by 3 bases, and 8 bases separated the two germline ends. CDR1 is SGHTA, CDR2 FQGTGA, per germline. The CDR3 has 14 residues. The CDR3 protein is CASSLTAADTEAFF. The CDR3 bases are TGTGCCAGCAGCTTAACGGCGGCGGACACTGAAGCTTTCTTT. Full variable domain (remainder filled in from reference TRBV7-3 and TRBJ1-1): GAGVSQTPSNKVTEKGKYVELRCDPISGHTALYWYRQSLGQGPEFLIYFQGTGAADDSGLPNDRFFAVRPEGSVSTLKIQRTERGDSAVYLCASSLTAADTEAFFGQGTRLTVV.

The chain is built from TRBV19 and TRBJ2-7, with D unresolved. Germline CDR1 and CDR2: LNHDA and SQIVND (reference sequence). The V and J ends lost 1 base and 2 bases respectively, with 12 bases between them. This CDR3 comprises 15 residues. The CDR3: CASSIGGGPPYEQYF. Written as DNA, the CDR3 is TGTGCCAGTAGTATAGGTGGCGGACCCCCCTACGAGCAGTACTTC.